Shown below are 25 T cell receptor beta chains from a single sample sequenced in a study of blood T cell repertoires in COVID-19. The assay was immunoSEQ multiplex PCR, and TCRdb's table has in-frame clones only and misses some. In the table there are about 72,000 clones, over 75% of which are singletons. Sequencing input: peripheral blood. All receptors derive from a man in his fifties with acute or convalescent COVID-19.

The chain combines TRBV20-1 with TRBJ1-5, with 11 nucleotides matching TRBD1. J gave up 2 bases and V 3 bases, and 12 bases lay outside the gene matches. CDR3 size: 18 residues. The germline V gene has CDR1 DFQATT and CDR2 SNEGSKA (reference sequence). DNA for the CDR3: TGCAGTGCTAGTTCCGGGACAGGGGGAAATTTGGGCAATCAGCCCCAGCATTTT. Translated: CSASSGTGGNLGNQPQHF.

The V call is TRBV7-9, the J call TRBJ2-7, with D perhaps matching TRBD1 (6 bases). CDR1 SEHNR and CDR2 FQNEAQ come from the germline V gene (reference sequence). This CDR3 contains 16 residues. Between the trimmed V and J ends, which lost 4 bases and 6 bases, there was a span of 22 bases. CDR3 in DNA: TGTGCCAGCAGCTCAATTCGGGGCAGGCAACAGGGCGAGCAGTACTTC. Protein sequence: CASSSIRGRQQGEQYF.

This chain connects TRBV4-1 to TRBJ2-7; the D is unclear. Germline CDR1 reads MGHRA; CDR2 reads YSYEKL. The CDR3 covers 15 residues. V dropped 0 bases and J dropped 0 bases, with 9 bases sitting between them. The CDR3: CASSQERRFSYEQYF. Here the CDR3 DNA reads TGCGCCAGCAGCCAAGAGAGGCGGTTCTCCTACGAGCAGTACTTC.

The CDR3 nucleotides read TGTGCCAGCAGTCCACAGGGAGCAGATACGCAGTATTTT. Protein sequence: CASSPQGADTQYF. The rearrangement uses TRBV12-3 or TRBV12-4 and TRBJ2-3; TRBD1 is a possible D gene (6 bases). Deletions cut 5 bases from V and 4 bases from J, with 10 bases between. This CDR3 has 13 residues.

V is TRBV3-1 (or the pseudogene TRBV3-2) and J is TRBJ2-7, with D perhaps matching TRBD2 (5 bases). Trimming took off 3 bases at V and 7 bases at J, with 10 bases between the two ends. This CDR3 has 12 residues. Per germline, CDR1 LGHDT and CDR2 YNNKEL (reference sequence). The chain's CDR3 is CASSQSRGEQYF. The CDR3, as DNA: TGTGCCAGCAGCCAGAGCCGAGGGGAGCAGTACTTC.

The V gene is TRBV19, the J gene TRBJ2-4; the D gene is possibly TRBD1 (5 bases). The CDR3 has 13 amino acids. Trimming shortened V by 5 bases and J by 5 bases, and 10 bases separated the two germline ends. Germline V gene data show CDR1 as LNHDA and CDR2 as SQIVND (reference sequence). In DNA form, the CDR3 reads TGTGCCAGTAGTTTGCAGGGCCAAAACATTCAGTACTTC. Residues: CASSLQGQNIQYF.

This clone was detected many times. The gene calls are TRBV6-5 and TRBJ1-5; D unresolved. CDR1 and CDR2 (germline): MNHEY, SVGAGI. The CDR3 has 16 amino acids. Trimming pared 0 bases from V and 0 bases from J, leaving 9 bases between. The CDR3 is CASSYSAVSSNQPQHF. CDR3 nucleotide sequence: TGTGCCAGCAGTTACTCCGCGGTTTCTAGCAATCAGCCCCAGCATTTT.

CDR3 sequence reads: CASSDGRGRSPLHF. CDR3 in DNA: TGTGCCAGCAGTGATGGCAGGGGTCGTTCACCCCTCCACTTT. V is TRBV2 and J is TRBJ1-6; D is possibly TRBD1 (6 bases). The CDR3 is made up of 14 amino acids. The V gene's germline CDR1 is SNHLY and CDR2 FYNNEI. Trimming removed 3 bases at V and 9 bases at J, with 12 bases between.

This chain uses TRBV27 with TRBJ2-5, with D perhaps TRBD1 (6 bases). Germline V gene lookup returns CDR1 MNHEY and CDR2 SMNVEV (reference sequence). V dropped 5 bases and J dropped 4 bases, with 17 bases sitting between them. This CDR3 is built from 15 residues. CDR3 sequence: CASSLTRGGGETQYF. In nucleotides, the CDR3 is TGTGCCAGCAGTCTTACCAGGGGCGGTGGAGAGACCCAGTACTTC.

The rearrangement uses TRBV10-1 and TRBJ2-3; 8 nucleotides agree with TRBD2. The CDR3 has 15 amino acids. Trimming cost V 3 bases and J 4 bases; bases outside gene matches: 6. The germline CDR1 and CDR2 sequences are WNHNN and SYGVQD (reference sequence). In DNA form, the CDR3 reads TGCGCCAGCAGTGAACAGGCGGGGGGTCCAGATACGCAGTATTTT. Its protein product is CASSEQAGGPDTQYF.

The chain combines TRBV6-5 with TRBJ2-1; the D gene is possibly TRBD2 (6 bases). There are 15 residues in the CDR3. CDR1 is MNHEY and CDR2 is SVGAGI in the germline V gene. Trimming shortened V by 0 bases and J by 3 bases, and 9 bases separated the two germline ends. Here the CDR3 DNA reads TGTGCCAGCAGTTACTCTGGCGGGGTCTACAATGAGCAGTTCTTC. This gives the protein CASSYSGGVYNEQFF.

This chain links TRBV5-1 with TRBJ2-7; TRBD1 agrees at 8 bases. Germline V gene data show CDR1 as SGHRS and CDR2 as YFSETQ. The V segment lost 0 bases and the J segment 2 bases; nucleotides outside the gene matches: 4. CDR3 length: 15 residues. Here the CDR3 DNA reads TGCGCCAGCAGCTTGGAACCGGGACAGGCCTACGAGCAGTACTTC. Encoded protein: CASSLEPGQAYEQYF.

The genes are TRBV6-5 and TRBJ1-1; D possibly corresponds to TRBD1 (5 bases). The germline gives CDR1 MNHEY, CDR2 SVGAGI. CDR3 length: 15 residues. Trimming pared 5 bases from V and 1 base from J, leaving 14 bases between. The DNA for the CDR3 is TGTGCCAGCAGTCCCCGGGGGGGTTGGAACACTGAAGCTTTCTTT. Amino acid sequence: CASSPRGGWNTEAFF.

CDR3 sequence reads: CASSLQAGGTEAFF. The CDR3 nucleotides are TGTGCCAGCAGCTTACAGGCAGGGGGCACTGAAGCTTTCTTT. The V and J genes are TRBV11-2 and TRBJ1-1; 7 bases agree with TRBD1. Germline trimming cut 2 bases from V and 4 bases from J; bases unmatched to any gene: 4. The germline V gene encodes CDR1 SGHAT and CDR2 FQNNGV. The length of the CDR3 is 14 residues.

The V call is TRBV18, the J call TRBJ2-7, with TRBD2 as a possible D gene (5 bases). The CDR3 runs to 14 residues. Germline-derived CDR1 and CDR2 are KGHSH and LQKENI. Trimming removed 6 bases from V and 2 bases from J, with 14 bases in between. CDR3: CASSTRGDTYEQYF. In nucleotides, the CDR3 is TGTGCCAGCTCCACCCGGGGTGACACCTACGAGCAGTACTTC. Complete variable domain (other parts from reference TRBV18 and TRBJ2-7): NAGVMQNPRHLVRRRGQEARLRCSPMKGHSHVYWYRQLPEEGLKFMVYLQKENIIDESGMPKERFSAEFPKEGPSILRIQQVVRGDSAAYFCASSTRGDTYEQYFGPGTRLTVT.

The chain couples TRBV5-5 to TRBJ2-2; TRBD1 aligns across 9 bases. Germline CDR1 SGHKS, CDR2 YYEKEE (reference sequence). V lost 1 base to trimming and J lost 8 bases; unmatched junction nucleotides: 9. CDR3 length: 16 amino acids. The CDR3 DNA reads as TGTGCCAGCAGCTTGTTAGGGACAGGGCTTTTTGGGGAGCTGTTTTTT. Its translation is CASSLLGTGLFGELFF.

In its sample, this clone was seen a few times. The CDR3 DNA follows: TGTGCCAGCAGCCAATCCATGGACAGGGGATTCGAGCAGTACTTC. Protein: CASSQSMDRGFEQYF. The chain employs TRBV14 and TRBJ2-7, with 9 nucleotides matching TRBD1. From germline, CDR1 is SGHDN and CDR2 FVKESK. The CDR3 length is 15 residues. After removal of 2 bases from V and 6 bases from J, the junction contained 8 bases not matched to a gene. Variable domain in full (rest from reference TRBV14 and TRBJ2-7): EAGVTQFPSHSVIEKGQTVTLRCDPISGHDNLYWYRRVMGKEIKFLLHFVKESKQDESGMPNNRFLAERTGGTYSTLKVQPAELEDSGVYFCASSQSMDRGFEQYFGPGTRLTVT.

The chain is built from TRBV4-2 and TRBJ2-7, with 7 nucleotides matching TRBD1. Germline V gene data show CDR1 as LGHNA and CDR2 as YNFKEQ. V trimming: 0 bases; J trimming: 2 bases; junction bases outside the gene matches: 4. The CDR3 extends over 15 amino acids. CDR3 sequence (DNA): TGTGCCAGCAGCCAAGATCTCGGGACAGCCTACGAGCAGTACTTC. Residues: CASSQDLGTAYEQYF.

V gene TRBV7-8 combines with J gene TRBJ2-2; D remains unclear. The length of the CDR3 is 14 residues. Trimming took 5 bases from V and 1 from J, leaving 8 bases between them. Germline values: CDR1 SGHVS, CDR2 FQNEAQ. CDR3 residues: CASSPPRNTGELFF. The CDR3 nucleotides are TGTGCCAGCAGCCCGCCGCGGAACACCGGGGAGCTGTTTTTT.

The genes are TRBV7-9 and TRBJ1-4, with 10 bases matching TRBD1. Trimming cost V 5 bases and J 3 bases; bases outside gene matches: 9. The CDR3 runs to 17 residues. CDR1 SEHNR and CDR2 FQNEAQ come from the germline V gene (reference sequence). CDR3 sequence reads: CASSVRSGQGSNEKLFF. The CDR3 bases are TGTGCCAGCAGCGTCCGATCGGGACAGGGGTCTAATGAAAAACTGTTTTTT.

This rearrangement joins TRBV27 to TRBJ2-1; tentative D call: TRBD2 (5 bases). CDR3 length: 13 amino acids. The V end lost 8 bases, the J end lost 2 bases, and 10 bases lay between the germline ends. Germline values: CDR1 MNHEY, CDR2 SMNVEV (reference sequence). The CDR3 region is CASGLTAYNEQFF. As DNA, the CDR3 is TGTGCCAGCGGACTCACCGCCTACAATGAGCAGTTCTTC.

The V and J genes are TRBV7-2 and TRBJ1-4; possibly TRBD1 for D (5 bases). The CDR3 has 15 residues. V lost 5 bases, J lost 0 bases, and 10 bases lay in between. Germline CDR1 reads SGHTA; CDR2 reads FQGNSA. CDR3 sequence: CASSPRGATNEKLFF. Here the CDR3 DNA reads TGTGCCAGCAGCCCCCGGGGGGCAACTAATGAAAAACTGTTTTTT.

The chain recombines TRBV6-5 with TRBJ1-1, with D unresolved. V was pared by 6 bases and J by 1 base, with 6 bases between. The CDR3 is 12 amino acids. Germline CDR1 and CDR2: MNHEY and SVGAGI. The CDR3 region has the DNA TGTGCCAGCAGGCACAAGAACACTGAAGCTTTCTTT. Translated: CASRHKNTEAFF.

This chain connects TRBV19 to TRBJ2-3, with 12 bases identical to TRBD2. Trimming cost V 3 bases and J 5 bases; bases outside gene matches: 6. Germline-derived CDR1 and CDR2 are LNHDA and SQIVND (reference sequence). The CDR3 is made up of 16 amino acids. CDR3 sequence (DNA): TGTGCCAGTAGTATCCTAGCGGGGGGGCCCAGAGATACGCAGTATTTT. It codes for CASSILAGGPRDTQYF.

The chain combines TRBV3-1 (or the pseudogene TRBV3-2) with TRBJ2-7; no clear D. The V end lost 4 bases, the J end lost 7 bases, and 11 bases lay between the germline ends. There are 12 residues in the CDR3. The germline V gene encodes CDR1 LGHDT and CDR2 YNNKEL (reference sequence). DNA of the CDR3: TGTGCCAGCAGCCCCGGGTTGAGAGAGCAGTACTTC. Residues: CASSPGLREQYF.